This T cell receptor (beta chain) appears in the sequencing data of a study of PD-L1 blockade in urothelial cancer. Data came from immunoSEQ multiplex PCR; TCRdb stores just in-frame clones and leaves some out. The sample holds some 110,000 clones, 75% to 95% seen once. Germline CDR1 is MNHEY and CDR2 is SVGAGI. This CDR3 spans 12 amino acids. V was pared by 8 bases and J by 7 bases, with 14 bases between. Sample time point: peripheral blood 6 weeks after treatment start. The genes are TRBV6-5 and TRBJ1-2; possibly TRBD1 for D (5 bases). This specimen was PBMCs, taken around atezolizumab (anti-PD-L1) treatment. This clonotype originated in a man aged 55-75 years with urothelial cancer. The CDR3 bases are TGTGCCAGCGTCACCCGGGGGAGTGGCTACACCTTC. Amino acids: CASVTRGSGYTF.